The T cell receptor (beta chain) described here comes from a study of blood T cell repertoires in COVID-19 (TCRdb year 2020). Notes on the research overall: Collaborator samples came from the United States, Italy and Spain and covered acute and convalescent phases of COVID-19. The prospective study material was composed of cDNA or gDNA derived from T cells, B-cell-depleted T cells, or PBMCs. Deeply sampled blood TCRbeta repertoires from subjects exposed to, actively infected with, or recovered from COVID-19 were included in the dataset. The repertoires were made available in a free public database intended to serve as a resource for research on the immune response to SARS-CoV-2. Samples came from the ongoing ImmuneRACE study (first 160 participants) plus 1,254 subjects from 6 global collaborators. A de-identified subject ID, COVID-19 status, age in years and sex were almost always included in the sample metadata. Where available, HLA class I and class II types were obtained from metadata supplied by the sample provider rather than from assay-based typing. Broad study findings and their caveats: How much clinical and demographic metadata was included differed by source and by participant, and the metadata was provided uncurated.

The immunoSEQ Assay, a bias-controlled multiplex PCR, was used to amplify TCRbeta CDR3 regions from genomic DNA. Under the source paper's analysis protocol: Within the assay, amplification of reference gene primers was used to estimate how many nucleated cells each sample contained. To quantify the absolute abundance of each unique TCRbeta CDR3 rearrangement, sequence reads were collapsed and filtered. For each sample, productive Simpson clonality was calculated as the square root of Simpson's diversity index across productive rearrangements. The immuneACCESS repertoire file appears here via TCRdb, limited to in-frame rearrangements. These files lack a portion of the clones; in checked studies, under half of the deficit traces to unresolved V genes, and the cause of the others is not known. V and J calls and clone size are copied from that table; D and trimming were computed from the DNA. The sample table shows about 98,000 clones, and about 80% are seen once. The ten largest clones capture around 4.4% of the sample.

The count of this clone is one. Its binding antigen is unknown. Base quality data are lacking; no much larger clone is found one base away. The collaborating institutions used their own protocols to collect whole blood in K2EDTA tubes. For TCRbeta analysis, collaborators shipped samples in one of three forms: frozen whole blood, isolated PBMCs, or DNA extracted from either of those sample types. Including cysteine and phenylalanine, the CDR3 has 15 amino acids. Only the CDR3 part of the read is kept: 45 bases, read in frame from the first base. The CDR1 and CDR2 encoded by the germline V gene (reference sequence) are MNHNY and SVGAGI. Here V drops 4 bases and J drops 6 bases, and the junction holds 9 bases not matched to any gene.

Sequences were obtained from peripheral blood. The sequence links TRBV6-6 to TRBJ1-5, and TRBD1 aligns with 7 junction nucleotides. The receptor comes from a man aged 55 to 70 with acute or convalescent COVID-19. For the CDR3, the sequence is CASSLGGQGVQPQHF. In nucleotide form, the sequence is TGTGCCAGCAGTTTAGGGGGGCAGGGGGTTCAGCCCCAGCATTTT.